This TCR beta chain was retrieved from a study of shared clonotypes between healthy human individuals. Study donors comprised healthy, HIV-negative adults devoid of recent acute infection or vaccination. Generated by immunoSEQ multiplex PCR, the TCRdb table keeps only in-frame clones and is missing some. The sample shows 850,000 to 1,200,000 clones, 75% of them seen only once. V lost 6 bases to trimming and J lost 5 bases, with 10 bases between them. Germline values: CDR1 LNHDA, CDR2 SQIVND (reference sequence). The CDR3 has 13 amino acids. The origin of this receptor is a man aged 18 to 35 in good health. This rearrangement joins TRBV19 to TRBJ2-2; D unresolved. Specimen: memory CD4+ T cells sorted from blood. Subset noted: CD45RA-negative fraction. In nucleotides, the CDR3 is TGTGCCAGTAGGCTTGGAATGACCGGGGAGCTGTTTTTT. Its protein product is CASRLGMTGELFF. Complete variable domain (other parts from reference TRBV19 and TRBJ2-2): DGGITQSPKYLFRKEGQNVTLSCEQNLNHDAMYWYRQDPGQGLRLIYYSQIVNDFQKGDIAEGYSVSREKKESFPLTVTSAQKNPTAFYLCASRLGMTGELFFGEGSRLTVL.